The 13 T cell receptor beta chains in this list originate from one sample, sequenced in a study of cytomegalovirus exposure and HLA in healthy donors. The primer mix had 60 Vbeta and 13 Jbeta primers. Profiling relied on immunoSEQ multiplex PCR, and the TCRdb table lists in-frame clones only, not all of them. The data show some 190,000 clones, around three quarters seen once. The sample taken for sequencing was PBMCs. These receptor sequences come from a woman in her twenties or thirties in good health and CMV-seronegative.

The V call is TRBV6-5, the J call TRBJ2-3, with D possibly TRBD2 on 5 matching bases. Germline assignment: CDR1 MNHEY and CDR2 SVGAGI. This CDR3 contains 14 residues. Trimming removed 7 bases at V and 1 base at J, with 12 bases between. In nucleotides, the CDR3 is TGTGCCAGCATGCGGGTACGGGGCACAGATACGCAGTATTTT. The encoded protein is CASMRVRGTDTQYF.

The V gene is TRBV6-5, the J gene TRBJ1-2, with TRBD1 matching over 8 bases. The CDR3 consists of 11 residues. The V gene end was trimmed by 6 bases and the J gene end by 6 bases; junction bases not matched to a gene: 0. Germline V gene sequence: CDR1 MNHEY, CDR2 SVGAGI. CDR3 in amino acids: CASRGQDGYTF. The DNA of the CDR3 is TGTGCCAGCAGGGGACAGGATGGCTACACCTTC.

V and J are TRBV6-9 and TRBJ2-5, with 9 bases fitting TRBD1. The CDR3 is made up of 15 amino acids. CDR1 and CDR2 (germline): MNHGY, SVAAGI. With V trimmed by 7 bases and J by 7 bases, 13 bases remained unmatched. The CDR3 coding sequence is TGTGCCAGCATGAGGGGGACAGGGTGGTTAAGGACCCAGTACTTC. It is translated as CASMRGTGWLRTQYF.

V is TRBV5-1 and J is TRBJ1-1; possibly TRBD1 for D (6 bases). V was shortened by 2 bases and J by 5 bases, with 10 bases between the two germline ends. Looked up from germline, CDR1 is SGHRS and CDR2 is YFSETQ. The CDR3 loop spans 13 amino acids. The CDR3 loop reads CASSFARGTEAFF. The CDR3 DNA reads TGCGCCAGCAGCTTTGCCAGGGGTACTGAAGCTTTCTTT.

The chain joins TRBV6-1 to TRBJ2-2, with D tentatively TRBD1 (5 bases). CDR1 is MNHNS and CDR2 is SASEGT in the germline V gene. V lost 7 bases to trimming and J lost 0 bases, with 9 bases between them. CDR3 size: 14 residues. DNA of the CDR3: TGTGCCAGCAAGACAGTACCGAACACCGGGGAGCTGTTTTTT. It yields the protein CASKTVPNTGELFF.

The V and J genes are TRBV4-2 and TRBJ1-2; D ambiguous. The CDR3 runs to 15 residues. V was clipped by 1 base and J by 3 bases, with 12 bases between them. Germline-derived CDR1 and CDR2 are LGHNA and YNFKEQ. The CDR3 sequence: CASSQGRAKDYGYTF. CDR3 coding DNA: TGTGCCAGCAGCCAAGGGAGGGCGAAGGACTATGGCTACACCTTC.

The CDR3 DNA sequence: TGTGCCACCAGCAGAGGGGTGGGCAGTTTAAACTATGGCTACACCTTC. It codes for CATSRGVGSLNYGYTF. The chain recombines TRBV15 with TRBJ1-2; D not resolved. From germline, CDR1 is LNHNV and CDR2 YYDKDF (reference sequence). Trimming took off 1 base at V and 2 bases at J, with 14 bases between the two ends. CDR3 length: 16 amino acids. Full variable domain (remainder filled in from reference TRBV15 and TRBJ1-2): DAMVIQNPRYQVTQFGKPVTLSCSQTLNHNVMYWYQQKSSQAPKLLFHYYDKDFNNEADTPDNFQSRRPNTSFCFLDIRSPGLGDTAMYLCATSRGVGSLNYGYTFGSGTRLTVV.

The V gene is TRBV5-6, the J gene TRBJ2-7, with D perhaps TRBD2 (5 bases). Trimming shortened V by 2 bases and J by 2 bases, and 11 bases separated the two germline ends. The CDR3 is 14 amino acids. Germline V gene data show CDR1 as SGHDT and CDR2 as YYEEEE. Here the CDR3 reads CASSFRTVPYEQYF. CDR3 DNA sequence: TGTGCCAGCAGCTTCCGGACTGTACCCTACGAGCAGTACTTC.

V gene TRBV30 combines with J gene TRBJ2-5; 9 bases agree with TRBD1. Trimming cost V 3 bases and J 5 bases; bases outside gene matches: 10. CDR1 GTSNPN and CDR2 SVGIG come from the germline V gene (reference sequence). This CDR3 is 15 amino acids long. Here the CDR3 reads CAWSMGQGPGETQYF. CDR3 coding DNA: TGTGCCTGGAGCATGGGACAGGGTCCGGGGGAGACCCAGTACTTC. Full variable domain (missing parts from reference TRBV30 and TRBJ2-5): SQTIHQWPATLVQPVGSPLSLECTVEGTSNPNLYWYRQAAGRGLQLLFYSVGIGQISSEVPQNLSASRPQDRQFILSSKKLLLSDSGFYLCAWSMGQGPGETQYFGPGTRLLVL.

This clone was observed a few times. The genes are TRBV27 and TRBJ1-2; the D is unclear. The germline V gene encodes CDR1 MNHEY and CDR2 SMNVEV (reference sequence). The CDR3 runs 13 residues. V gave up 3 bases and J gave up 8 bases, with 13 bases separating them. This CDR3 is CASSLRFGSGYTF. CDR3 DNA: TGTGCCAGCAGTTTGAGGTTTGGTAGCGGCTACACCTTC.

CDR3 DNA: TGTGCCAGCAGCCCGGGTCAGATGGATACGCAGTATTTT. Translating gives CASSPGQMDTQYF. The gene calls are TRBV5-6 and TRBJ2-3; the D is unclear. The CDR3 contains 13 residues. V lost 4 bases, J lost 6 bases, and 12 bases lay in between. Germline values: CDR1 SGHDT, CDR2 YYEEEE.

The CDR3 nucleotides read TGTGCCAGCAGCCACCGCGGTGGCGAGCAGTACTTC. Translation: CASSHRGGEQYF. V is TRBV11-2 and J is TRBJ2-7; D is unclear. The germline V and J ends were trimmed by 5 bases and 6 bases, with 11 bases remaining between them. Per the germline V gene, CDR1 is SGHAT and CDR2 is FQNNGV. The CDR3 runs to 12 residues.

This chain links TRBV15 with TRBJ2-7; 10 nucleotides agree with TRBD2. This CDR3 has 15 amino acids. Trimming removed 2 bases from V and 1 base from J; junction bases left unmatched: 2. CDR1 LNHNV and CDR2 YYDKDF come from the germline V gene (reference sequence). CDR3 nucleotides: TGTGCCACCAGCAGACTAGCGGGGGTTTCCTACGAGCAGTACTTC. It yields the protein CATSRLAGVSYEQYF. Looking up the rest from reference TRBV15 and TRBJ2-7 gives the full variable domain: DAMVIQNPRYQVTQFGKPVTLSCSQTLNHNVMYWYQQKSSQAPKLLFHYYDKDFNNEADTPDNFQSRRPNTSFCFLDIRSPGLGDTAMYLCATSRLAGVSYEQYFGPGTRLTVT.